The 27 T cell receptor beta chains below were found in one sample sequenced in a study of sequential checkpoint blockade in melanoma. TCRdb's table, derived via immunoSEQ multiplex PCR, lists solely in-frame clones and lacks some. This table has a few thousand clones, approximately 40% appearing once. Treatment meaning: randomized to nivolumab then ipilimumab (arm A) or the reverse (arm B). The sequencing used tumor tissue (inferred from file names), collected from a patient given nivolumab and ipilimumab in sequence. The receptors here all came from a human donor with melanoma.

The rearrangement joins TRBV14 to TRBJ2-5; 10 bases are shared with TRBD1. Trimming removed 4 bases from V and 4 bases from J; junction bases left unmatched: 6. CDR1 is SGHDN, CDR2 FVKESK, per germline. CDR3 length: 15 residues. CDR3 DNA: TGTGCCAGCAGCCGCCGGGACAGGGGTGGAGAGACCCAGTACTTC. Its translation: CASSRRDRGGETQYF.

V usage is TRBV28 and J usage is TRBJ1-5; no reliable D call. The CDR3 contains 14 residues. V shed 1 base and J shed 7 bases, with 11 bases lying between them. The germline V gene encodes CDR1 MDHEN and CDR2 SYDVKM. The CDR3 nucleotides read TGTGCCAGCAGTTTATTGGTTGACCAGCAGCCCCAGCATTTT. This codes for CASSLLVDQQPQHF.

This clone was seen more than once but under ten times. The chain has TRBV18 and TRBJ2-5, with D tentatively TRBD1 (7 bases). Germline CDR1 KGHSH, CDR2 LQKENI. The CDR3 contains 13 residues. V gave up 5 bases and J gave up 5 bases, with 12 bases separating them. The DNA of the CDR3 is TGTGCCAGCTCAGGAGGGACAGACGAGACCCAGTACTTC. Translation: CASSGGTDETQYF.

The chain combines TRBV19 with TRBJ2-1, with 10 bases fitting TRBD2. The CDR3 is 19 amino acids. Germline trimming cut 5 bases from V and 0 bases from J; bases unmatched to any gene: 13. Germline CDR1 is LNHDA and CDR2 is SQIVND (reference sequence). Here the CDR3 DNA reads TGTGCCAGTAGTGCCGGACTAGCGGATGCTACGAGCTCCTACAATGAGCAGTTCTTC. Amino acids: CASSAGLADATSSYNEQFF.

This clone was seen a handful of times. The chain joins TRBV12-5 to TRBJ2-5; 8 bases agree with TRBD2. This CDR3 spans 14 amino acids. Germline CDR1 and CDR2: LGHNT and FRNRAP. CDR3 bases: TGTGCCAGCATGAGCGGGAGAGTTCGAGAGACCCAGTACTTC. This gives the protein CASMSGRVRETQYF.

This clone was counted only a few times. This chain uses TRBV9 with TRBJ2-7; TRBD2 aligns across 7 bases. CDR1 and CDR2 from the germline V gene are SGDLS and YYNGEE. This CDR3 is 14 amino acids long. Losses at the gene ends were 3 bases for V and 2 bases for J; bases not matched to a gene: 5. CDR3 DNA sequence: TGTGCCAGCAGCGGCGGGACTAACCCCTACGAGCAGTACTTC. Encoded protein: CASSGGTNPYEQYF.

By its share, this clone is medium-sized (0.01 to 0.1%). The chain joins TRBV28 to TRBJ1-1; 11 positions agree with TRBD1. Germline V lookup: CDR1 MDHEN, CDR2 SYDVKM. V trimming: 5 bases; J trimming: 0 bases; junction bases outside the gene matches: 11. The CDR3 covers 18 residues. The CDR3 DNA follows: TGTGCCAGCAGTCCACGGACAGGGGGCTTATCCGTGAACACTGAAGCTTTCTTT. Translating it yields CASSPRTGGLSVNTEAFF.

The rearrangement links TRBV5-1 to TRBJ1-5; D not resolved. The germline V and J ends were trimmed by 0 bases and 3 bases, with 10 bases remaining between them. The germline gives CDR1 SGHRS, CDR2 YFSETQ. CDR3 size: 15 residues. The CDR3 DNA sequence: TGCGCCAGCAGCTTGGAGGGCCAGTTCAATCAGCCCCAGCATTTT. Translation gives CASSLEGQFNQPQHF.

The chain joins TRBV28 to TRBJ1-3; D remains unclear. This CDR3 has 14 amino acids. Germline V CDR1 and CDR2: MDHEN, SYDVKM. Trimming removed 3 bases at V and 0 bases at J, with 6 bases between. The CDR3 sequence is CASSLHLSGNTIYF. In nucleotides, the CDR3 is TGTGCCAGCAGTTTGCATCTCTCTGGAAACACCATATATTTT.

In DNA form, the CDR3 reads TGCGCCAGCAGTGAGTCCCCGGGTACTGGAAACACCATATATTTT. Translating it yields CASSESPGTGNTIYF. This rearrangement joins TRBV10-2 to TRBJ1-3; D ambiguous. The ends were cut back, 0 bases at V and 2 bases at J, with 8 bases in the middle. Germline V gene lookup returns CDR1 WSHSY and CDR2 SAAADI. The CDR3 runs to 15 residues.

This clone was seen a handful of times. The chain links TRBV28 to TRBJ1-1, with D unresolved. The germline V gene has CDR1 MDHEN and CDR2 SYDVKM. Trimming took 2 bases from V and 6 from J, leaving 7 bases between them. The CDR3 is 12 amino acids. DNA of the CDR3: TGTGCCAGCAGTTTACGCCCCTCTGAAGCTTTCTTT. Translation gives CASSLRPSEAFF.

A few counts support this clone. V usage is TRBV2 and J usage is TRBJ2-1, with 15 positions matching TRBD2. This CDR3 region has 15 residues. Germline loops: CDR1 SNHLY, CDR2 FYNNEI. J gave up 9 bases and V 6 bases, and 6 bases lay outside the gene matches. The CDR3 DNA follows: TGTGCCAGCAGCCCAAGGACTAGCGGGAGGGTTGAGCAGTTCTTC. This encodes CASSPRTSGRVEQFF.

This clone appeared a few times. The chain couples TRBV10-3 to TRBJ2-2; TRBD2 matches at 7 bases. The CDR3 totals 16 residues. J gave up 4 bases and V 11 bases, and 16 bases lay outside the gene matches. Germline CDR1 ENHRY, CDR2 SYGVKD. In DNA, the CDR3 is TGTGCCGCCTGGGTGGGAGGGCTGCGCACCACCGGGGAGCTGTTTTTT. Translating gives CAAWVGGLRTTGELFF.

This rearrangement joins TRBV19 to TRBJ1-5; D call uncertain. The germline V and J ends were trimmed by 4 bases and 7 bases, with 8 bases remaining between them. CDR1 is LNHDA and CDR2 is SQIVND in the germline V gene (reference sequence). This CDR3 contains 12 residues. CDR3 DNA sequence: TGTGCCAGTAGTAACTTACGACAGCCCCAGCATTTT. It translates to CASSNLRQPQHF. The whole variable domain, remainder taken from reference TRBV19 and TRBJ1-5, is DGGITQSPKYLFRKEGQNVTLSCEQNLNHDAMYWYRQDPGQGLRLIYYSQIVNDFQKGDIAEGYSVSREKKESFPLTVTSAQKNPTAFYLCASSNLRQPQHFGDGTRLSIL.

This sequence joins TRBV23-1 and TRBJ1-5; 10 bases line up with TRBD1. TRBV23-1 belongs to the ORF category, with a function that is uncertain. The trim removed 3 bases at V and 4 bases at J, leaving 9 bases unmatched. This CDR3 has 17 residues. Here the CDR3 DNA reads TGCGCCAGCAGTCACGCTCTTGGGACAGGGGCTAATCAGCCCCAGCATTTT. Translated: CASSHALGTGANQPQHF.

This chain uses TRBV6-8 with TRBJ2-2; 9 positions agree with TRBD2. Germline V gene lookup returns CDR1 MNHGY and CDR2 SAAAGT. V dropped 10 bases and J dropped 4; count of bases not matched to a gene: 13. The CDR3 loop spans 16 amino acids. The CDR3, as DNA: TGTGCCATCAGCGTACCGGGACTAGCCGGCACCGGGGAGCTGTTTTTT. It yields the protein CAISVPGLAGTGELFF.

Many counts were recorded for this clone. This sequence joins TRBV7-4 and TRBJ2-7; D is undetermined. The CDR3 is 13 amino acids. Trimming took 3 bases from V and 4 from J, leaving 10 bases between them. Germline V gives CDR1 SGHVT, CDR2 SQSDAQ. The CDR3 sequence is CASSFAAQYEQYF. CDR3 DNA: TGTGCCAGCAGCTTTGCCGCACAATACGAGCAGTACTTC.

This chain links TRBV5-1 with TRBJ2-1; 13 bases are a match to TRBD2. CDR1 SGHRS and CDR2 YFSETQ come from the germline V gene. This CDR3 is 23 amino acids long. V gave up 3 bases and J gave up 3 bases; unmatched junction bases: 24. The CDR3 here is CASSYLGLAGAMVGGWDYNEQFF. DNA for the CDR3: TGCGCCAGCAGCTATCTCGGACTAGCGGGAGCAATGGTCGGAGGATGGGACTACAATGAGCAGTTCTTC.

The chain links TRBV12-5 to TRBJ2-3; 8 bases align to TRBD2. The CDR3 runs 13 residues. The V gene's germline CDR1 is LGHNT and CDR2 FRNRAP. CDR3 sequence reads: CASGSARTDTQYF. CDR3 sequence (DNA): TGTGCCAGCGGGAGCGCGCGAACAGATACGCAGTATTTT.

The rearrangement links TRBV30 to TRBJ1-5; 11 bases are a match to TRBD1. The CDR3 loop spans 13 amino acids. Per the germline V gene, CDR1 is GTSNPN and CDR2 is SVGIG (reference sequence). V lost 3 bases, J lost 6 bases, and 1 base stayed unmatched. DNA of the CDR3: TGTGCCTGGAGAGGACAGGGGGCTCAGCCCCAGCATTTT. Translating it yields CAWRGQGAQPQHF.

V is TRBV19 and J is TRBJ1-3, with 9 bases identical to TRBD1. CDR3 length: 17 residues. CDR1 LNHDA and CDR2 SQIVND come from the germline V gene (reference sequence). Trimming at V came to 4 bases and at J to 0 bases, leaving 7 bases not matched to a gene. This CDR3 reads CASSTPGQGPSGNTIYF. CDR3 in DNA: TGTGCCAGTAGTACGCCGGGACAGGGTCCCTCTGGAAACACCATATATTTT.

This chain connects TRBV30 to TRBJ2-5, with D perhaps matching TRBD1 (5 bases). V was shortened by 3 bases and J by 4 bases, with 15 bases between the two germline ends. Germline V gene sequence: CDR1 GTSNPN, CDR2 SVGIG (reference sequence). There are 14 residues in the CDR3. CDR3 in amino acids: CAWRGLGSGETQYF. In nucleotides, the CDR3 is TGTGCCTGGAGGGGGCTCGGATCCGGAGAGACCCAGTACTTC.

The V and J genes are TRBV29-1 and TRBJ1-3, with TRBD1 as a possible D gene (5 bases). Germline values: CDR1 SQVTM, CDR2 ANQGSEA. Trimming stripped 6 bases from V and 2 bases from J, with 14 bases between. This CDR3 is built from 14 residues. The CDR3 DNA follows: TGCAGCGTAGACCCAGGGTTAACTGGAAACACCATATATTTT. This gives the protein CSVDPGLTGNTIYF.

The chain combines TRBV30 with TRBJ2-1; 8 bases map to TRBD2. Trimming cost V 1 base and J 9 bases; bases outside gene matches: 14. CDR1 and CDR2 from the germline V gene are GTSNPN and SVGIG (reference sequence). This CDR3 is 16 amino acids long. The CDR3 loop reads CAWSAVTAGGYGEQFF. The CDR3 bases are TGTGCCTGGAGTGCGGTGACGGCGGGAGGATATGGTGAGCAGTTCTTC.

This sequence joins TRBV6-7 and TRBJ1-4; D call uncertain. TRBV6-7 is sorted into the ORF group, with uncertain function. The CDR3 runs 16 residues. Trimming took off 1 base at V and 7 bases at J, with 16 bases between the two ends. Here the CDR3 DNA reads TGTGCCAGCAGTTACTTTTTCTGCTTTGGTGGTGAAAAACTGTTTTTT. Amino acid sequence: CASSYFFCFGGEKLFF.

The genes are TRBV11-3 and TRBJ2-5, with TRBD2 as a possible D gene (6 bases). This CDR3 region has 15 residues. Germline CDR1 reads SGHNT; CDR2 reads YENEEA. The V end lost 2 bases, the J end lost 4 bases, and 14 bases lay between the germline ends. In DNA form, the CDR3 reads TGTGCCAGCAGCTTAAACGGGAGAGGTCGAGAGACCCAGTACTTC. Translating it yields CASSLNGRGRETQYF.

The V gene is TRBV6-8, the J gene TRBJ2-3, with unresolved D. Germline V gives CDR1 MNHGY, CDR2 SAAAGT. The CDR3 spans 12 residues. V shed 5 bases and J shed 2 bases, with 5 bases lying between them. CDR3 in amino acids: CASSEYTDTQYF. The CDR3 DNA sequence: TGTGCCAGCAGTGAGTACACAGATACGCAGTATTTT.